These 24 T cell receptor beta chains were sequenced from one sample in a study of blood T cell repertoires in COVID-19. Repertoires were generated with immunoSEQ multiplex PCR, while TCRdb's copy carries only in-frame clones and drops some. This sample has 110,000 to 150,000 clones, with around 82% found just once. What was sequenced was PBMCs or T cells enriched from blood (not recorded which). These TCRs come from a woman in her forties or fifties who had recovered from COVID-19.

The J gene is TRBJ2-1, the V gene TRBV10-1, with 7 bases that match TRBD1. V dropped 5 bases and J dropped 5; count of bases not matched to a gene: 9. CDR3 size: 15 residues. Germline V gene lookup returns CDR1 WNHNN and CDR2 SYGVQD (reference sequence). CDR3 bases: TGCGCCAGCAGTATCGGGACAGTACTTAACAATGAGCAGTTCTTC. Protein product: CASSIGTVLNNEQFF.

This rearrangement joins TRBV28 to TRBJ1-5, with D hard to call. Germline assignment: CDR1 MDHEN and CDR2 SYDVKM. V was pared by 7 bases and J by 3 bases, with 25 bases between. The CDR3 totals 18 residues. The CDR3 sequence is CASTTSRREGRANQPQHF. The CDR3 DNA is TGTGCCAGCACCACCTCGCGGAGGGAGGGAAGAGCCAATCAGCCCCAGCATTTT.

This clone was seen only once. The chain carries TRBV2 and TRBJ1-3, with D tentatively TRBD1 (5 bases). The length of the CDR3 is 15 residues. Germline V gene data show CDR1 as SNHLY and CDR2 as FYNNEI. Trimming pared 6 bases from V and 3 bases from J, leaving 15 bases between. The CDR3 DNA is TGTGCCAGCAGGGCGACAGCGACAATTGGAAACACCATATATTTT. This sequence encodes CASRATATIGNTIYF.

This rearrangement joins TRBV6-5 to TRBJ1-2, with unresolved D. V was shortened by 0 bases and J by 5 bases, with 16 bases between the two germline ends. Per germline, CDR1 MNHEY and CDR2 SVGAGI. The CDR3 extends over 16 amino acids. The CDR3 reads CASSYSRVVRDYGYTF. In DNA form, the CDR3 reads TGTGCCAGCAGTTACTCTCGCGTCGTGAGGGATTATGGCTACACCTTC.

The chain has TRBV7-2 and TRBJ1-2, with D maybe TRBD1 (5 bases). The ends were cut back, 3 bases at V and 4 bases at J, with 12 bases in the middle. The CDR3 is 14 residues long. From germline, CDR1 is SGHTA and CDR2 FQGNSA. Here the CDR3 reads CASSFPRESYGYTF. CDR3 DNA: TGTGCCAGCAGCTTTCCCAGGGAATCCTATGGCTACACCTTC. The variable domain in full, with the rest retrieved from reference TRBV7-2 and TRBJ1-2, is GAGVSQSPSNKVTEKGKDVELRCDPISGHTALYWYRQSLGQGLEFLIYFQGNSAPDKSGLPSDRFSAERTGGSVSTLTIQRTQQEDSAVYLCASSFPRESYGYTFGSGTRLTVV.

This rearrangement joins TRBV3-1 (or the pseudogene TRBV3-2) to TRBJ2-3; 10 bases align to TRBD2. Germline CDR1 and CDR2: LGHDT and YNNKEL (reference sequence). After removal of 4 bases from V and 2 bases from J, the junction contained 18 bases not matched to a gene. CDR3 length equals 20 residues. CDR3 DNA: TGTGCCAGCAGCCCCTCGACGGGGCTAGCGGGAGACTCCCACACAGATACGCAGTATTTT. Protein product: CASSPSTGLAGDSHTDTQYF.

This chain links TRBV24-1 with TRBJ2-2; tentatively, D is TRBD1 (6 bases). V lost 1 base and J lost 6, with 17 bases in between. The CDR3 sequence is 17 residues long. Germline CDR1 and CDR2: KGHDR and SFDVKD. In DNA form, the CDR3 reads TGTGCCACCAGTGATTTCCTTCCAGGGGCGGTCTCCGGGGAGCTGTTTTTT. Protein sequence: CATSDFLPGAVSGELFF.

With respect to this clone: The sample has other DNA sequences that encode this CDR3 too. V gene TRBV2 combines with J gene TRBJ1-4; 9 positions agree with TRBD1. With 4 bases clipped from V and 8 bases from J, the junction kept 5 bases outside the gene matches. The germline CDR1 and CDR2 sequences are SNHLY and FYNNEI. The CDR3 is made up of 14 amino acids. The CDR3 reads CASSVTGGGEKLFF. CDR3 sequence (DNA): TGTGCCAGCAGTGTAACAGGGGGCGGGGAAAAACTGTTTTTT.

The chain carries TRBV5-4 and TRBJ1-1, with 8 nucleotides matching TRBD1. The V gene end was trimmed by 4 bases and the J gene end by 5 bases; junction bases not matched to a gene: 13. This CDR3 contains 16 residues. Germline V gene sequence: CDR1 SGHNT, CDR2 YYREEE (reference sequence). The CDR3 nucleotides are TGTGCCAGCAGCCCGACAGACAGGGGCCAAAAGACTGAAGCTTTCTTT. This translates into CASSPTDRGQKTEAFF.

V is TRBV9 and J is TRBJ2-1, with TRBD1 matching 8 bases. The CDR3 consists of 17 residues. V lost 3 bases to trimming and J lost 3 bases; unmatched junction nucleotides: 11. Germline CDR1 reads SGDLS; CDR2 reads YYNGEE. The CDR3 reads CASSAPQGALLYNEQFF. In nucleotides, the CDR3 is TGTGCCAGCAGCGCCCCCCAGGGGGCCCTACTCTACAATGAGCAGTTCTTC.

V and J are TRBV6-2 or TRBV6-3 and TRBJ1-5; 9 bases map to TRBD1. The V segment lost 3 bases and the J segment 0 bases; nucleotides outside the gene matches: 9. The CDR3 totals 18 residues. Germline V CDR1 and CDR2: MNHEY, SVGEGT. The CDR3 sequence is CASSYLGQGFRSNQPQHF. The CDR3 DNA is TGTGCCAGCAGTTATCTGGGACAGGGATTTCGTAGCAATCAGCCCCAGCATTTT.

In this sample, this clone turned up a few times. The V gene is TRBV6-4, the J gene TRBJ1-1, with D perhaps TRBD1 (5 bases). V lost 0 bases and J 5 bases, leaving 10 bases between the germline ends. This CDR3 comprises 14 residues. CDR1 and CDR2 (germline): MRHNA, SNTAGT. CDR3 amino acids: CASSDSARGTEAFF. DNA for the CDR3: TGTGCCAGCAGTGACTCCGCCCGGGGGACTGAAGCTTTCTTT.

This clone was recorded only once. J is TRBJ1-4 and V is TRBV25-1; D possibly corresponds to TRBD1 (5 bases). V gave up 7 bases and J gave up 5 bases, with 11 bases separating them. The CDR3 extends over 13 amino acids. Germline-derived CDR1 and CDR2 are MGHDK and SYGVNS. CDR3 amino acids: CASTRELNEKLFF. CDR3 nucleotides: TGTGCCAGCACCAGGGAACTGAATGAAAAACTGTTTTTT.

This chain connects TRBV5-6 to TRBJ1-5; D call uncertain. CDR1 SGHDT and CDR2 YYEEEE come from the germline V gene. This CDR3 is built from 15 residues. The V and J ends lost 0 bases and 4 bases respectively, with 11 bases between them. CDR3 loop: CASSLGPAANQPQHF. In DNA, the CDR3 is TGTGCCAGCAGCTTGGGTCCCGCGGCGAATCAGCCCCAGCATTTT.

The V gene is TRBV11-3, the J gene TRBJ2-1; D call uncertain. The CDR3 is 14 amino acids. Germline V gene lookup returns CDR1 SGHNT and CDR2 YENEEA. V was clipped by 2 bases and J by 7 bases, with 12 bases between them. The CDR3 loop is CASSLQRRENEQFF. CDR3 sequence (DNA): TGTGCCAGCAGCTTACAAAGAAGAGAGAATGAGCAGTTCTTC.

This clone was observed once. V and J are TRBV5-1 and TRBJ2-7; the D gene is possibly TRBD1 (5 bases). The CDR3 is 13 residues long. Germline V gene data show CDR1 as SGHRS and CDR2 as YFSETQ. Trimming took off 2 bases at V and 0 bases at J, with 6 bases between the two ends. The CDR3 DNA is TGCGCCAGCAGCTTTGACAGCTCCTACGAGCAGTACGTC. Residues: CASSFDSSYEQYV.

The rearrangement links TRBV28 to TRBJ2-7; 9 nucleotides agree with TRBD2. V lost 8 bases and J lost 1; bases outside the gene matches: 6. Germline assignment: CDR1 MDHEN and CDR2 SYDVKM. CDR3 size: 14 residues. The CDR3 DNA follows: TGTGCCAGCCGGCCAGCGGGGGGATCCTACGAGCAGTACTTC. Translated, it gives CASRPAGGSYEQYF.

The rearrangement joins TRBV6-6 to TRBJ1-6; D gene uncertain. V was trimmed by 7 bases and J by 10 bases, leaving 8 bases between them. The CDR3 extends over 11 amino acids. Germline CDR1 MNHNY, CDR2 SVGAGI (reference sequence). CDR3: CASTTGSPLHF. In DNA form, the CDR3 reads TGTGCCAGCACGACGGGGTCACCCCTCCACTTT.

The V call is TRBV4-1, the J call TRBJ1-5, with D maybe TRBD1 (5 bases). Trimming took off 0 bases at V and 6 bases at J, with 27 bases between the two ends. Germline V gene data show CDR1 as MGHRA and CDR2 as YSYEKL. This CDR3 has 20 amino acids. CDR3: CASSQDWSVGGRGLVQPQHF. CDR3 bases: TGCGCCAGCAGCCAAGATTGGTCGGTGGGGGGAAGAGGGCTAGTTCAGCCCCAGCATTTT.

The genes are TRBV9 and TRBJ2-1; perhaps TRBD2 as D (5 bases). The germline V gene has CDR1 SGDLS and CDR2 YYNGEE. The V end was cut by 0 bases, the J end by 7 bases, with 8 bases between. The CDR3 is 13 amino acids. The CDR3 sequence is CASSVVPGNEQFF. The DNA of the CDR3 is TGTGCCAGCAGCGTAGTCCCGGGGAATGAGCAGTTCTTC.

The chain recombines TRBV5-8 with TRBJ1-2; weak D call: TRBD1 (5 bases). V was pared by 4 bases and J by 3 bases, with 16 bases between. There are 15 residues in the CDR3. CDR1 SGHTS and CDR2 YDEGEE come from the germline V gene. The CDR3 bases are TGTGCCAGCAGCCTCGGGGGAACGGGGGACTATGGCTACACCTTC. This codes for CASSLGGTGDYGYTF.

The chain employs TRBV6-5 and TRBJ2-2; D might be TRBD2 (6 bases). The CDR3 loop spans 15 amino acids. The V gene lost 7 bases and the J gene lost 1 base, with 13 bases spanning the gap. CDR1 is MNHEY, CDR2 SVGAGI, per germline. Here the CDR3 reads CASKVGGRNTGELFF. In nucleotides, the CDR3 is TGTGCCAGCAAGGTTGGAGGGAGGAACACCGGGGAGCTGTTTTTT.

In its sample, this clone was seen once. V gene TRBV4-1 combines with J gene TRBJ1-6, with TRBD1 as a possible D gene (6 bases). V was cut by 0 bases and J by 11 bases, with 17 bases left in between. The germline V gene encodes CDR1 MGHRA and CDR2 YSYEKL. This CDR3 spans 16 amino acids. CDR3 coding DNA: TGCGCCAGCAGCCAAGATGGGGGCAGGGCCGGAGCACCCCTCCACTTT. Its translation is CASSQDGGRAGAPLHF.

The chain joins TRBV18 to TRBJ2-2, with a tentative D call TRBD2 (5 bases). Germline V gene data show CDR1 as KGHSH and CDR2 as LQKENI. This CDR3 is built from 15 residues. V was pared by 3 bases and J by 3 bases, with 11 bases between. The CDR3 DNA reads as TGTGCCAGCTCACCGGCAACTAGGGACACCGGGGAGCTGTTTTTT. Translation gives CASSPATRDTGELFF.